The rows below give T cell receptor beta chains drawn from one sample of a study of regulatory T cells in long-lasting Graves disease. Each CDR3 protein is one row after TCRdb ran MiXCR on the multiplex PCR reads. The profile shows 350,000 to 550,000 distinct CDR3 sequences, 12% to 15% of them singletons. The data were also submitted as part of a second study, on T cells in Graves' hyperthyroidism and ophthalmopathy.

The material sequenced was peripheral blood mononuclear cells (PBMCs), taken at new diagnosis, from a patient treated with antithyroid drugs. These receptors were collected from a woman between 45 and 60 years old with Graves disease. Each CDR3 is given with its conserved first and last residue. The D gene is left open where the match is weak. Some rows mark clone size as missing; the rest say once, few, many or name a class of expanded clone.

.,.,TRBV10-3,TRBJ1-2,TGTGCCATCGGGCCCCATAACTATGGCCACACCTTC,CAIGPHNYGHTF
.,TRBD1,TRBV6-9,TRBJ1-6,TGTGCCAGCAGTTACCCCGCCGACAGGGCATATTCACCCCTCCACTTT,CASSYPADRAYSPLHF
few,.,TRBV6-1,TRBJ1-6,TGTGCCAGCAGCCCTAGGGGGGGCGTTAATTCACCCCTCCACTTT,CASSPRGGVNSPLHF
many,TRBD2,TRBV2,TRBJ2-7,TGTGCCAGCAGTTTGACTAGCGGGAGTTACTACGAGCAGTACTTC,CASSLTSGSYYEQYF
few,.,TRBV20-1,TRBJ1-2,TGCAGTGCTATCTTGGGGTATGGCTACACCTTC,CSAILGYGYTF
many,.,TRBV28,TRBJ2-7,TGTGCCAGCAGCGGACAGAGTCCTTACGAGCAGTACTTC,CASSGQSPYEQYF
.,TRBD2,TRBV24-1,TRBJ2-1,TGTGCCACCAGTGATCCGAAACCGGGACTAAAAACTTACAATGAGCAGTTCTTC,CATSDPKPGLKTYNEQFF
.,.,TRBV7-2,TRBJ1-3,TGTGCCAGCAGCTTAGCTATAGAAAACACCATATATTTT,CASSLAIENTIYF
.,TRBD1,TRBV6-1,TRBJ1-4,TGTGCCACCGACCTCCCGGGACAGGGTAATGAAAAACTGTTTTTT,CATDLPGQGNEKLFF
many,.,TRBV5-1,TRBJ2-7,TGTGCCAGCTCCCTCGGGACCGATTCCTACGAGCAGTACTTC,CASSLGTDSYEQYF
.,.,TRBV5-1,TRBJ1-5,TGCGCCAGCAGAAAAAGACACCTAAATCAGCCCCAGCATTTT,CASRKRHLNQPQHF
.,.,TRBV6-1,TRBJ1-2,TGTGCCAGCAGTGGGGCCTCAGGGCACTATGGCTACACCTTC,CASSGASGHYGYTF
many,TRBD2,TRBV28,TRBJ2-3,TGTGCCAGCAACGTACTAGCGGGAGGAACAGATACGCAGTATTTT,CASNVLAGGTDTQYF
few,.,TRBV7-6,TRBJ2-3,TGTGCCAGCAGCTTAGCCGCCATCGGCGGGACCTTCACAGATACGCAGTATTTT,CASSLAAIGGTFTDTQYF
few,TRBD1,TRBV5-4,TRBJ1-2,TGTGCCAGCAGCTGGGTCCCAGGGGGCGCGGAAAGTGGCTACACCTTC,CASSWVPGGAESGYTF
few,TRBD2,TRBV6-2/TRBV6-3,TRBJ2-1,TGTGCCAGCAGTTACAGTATTAGCGGGAGCAGCTCCTACAATGAGCAGTTCTTC,CASSYSISGSSSYNEQFF
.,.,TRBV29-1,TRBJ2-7,TGCAGCGTTGAATCAGCCGACTACGAGCAGTACTTC,CSVESADYEQYF
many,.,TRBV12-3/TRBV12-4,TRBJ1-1,TGTGCCAGCAGGTTACAGGGATGGGACACTGAAGCTTTCTTT,CASRLQGWDTEAFF
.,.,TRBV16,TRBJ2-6,TGTGCCAGCAGCCAAACAGGGGGGGTAATCCTCTCTGGGGCCAACGTCCTGACTTTC,CASSQTGGVILSGANVLTF
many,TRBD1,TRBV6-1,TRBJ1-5,TGTGCCAGCGGACGACAGGGTTCCAATCAGCCCCAGCATTTT,CASGRQGSNQPQHF
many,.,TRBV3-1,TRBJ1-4,TGTGCCAGCAGCCAAGGCAGGCCAACTAATGAAAAACTGTTTTTT,CASSQGRPTNEKLFF
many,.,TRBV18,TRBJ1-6,TGTGCCAGCTCACGGGACGTCCCCTCACCCCTCCACTTT,CASSRDVPSPLHF
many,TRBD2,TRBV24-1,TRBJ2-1,TGTGCCACCAGTGATTTGAGGGCTAGCGGGTATCCCGGCGATGAGCAGTTCTTC,CATSDLRASGYPGDEQFF
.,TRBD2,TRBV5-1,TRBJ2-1,TGCGCCAGCAGCCCCGATCCTAGCGGGAGAAACAATGAGCAGTTCTTC,CASSPDPSGRNNEQFF
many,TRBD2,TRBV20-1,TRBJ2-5,TGCAGTGCTAGTGAAGCGGGAGTGGAGACCCAGTACTTC,CSASEAGVETQYF
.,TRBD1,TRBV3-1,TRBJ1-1,TGTGCCAGCAGCCAGTCCGGGACAGGGCCTGAAGCTTTCTTT,CASSQSGTGPEAFF
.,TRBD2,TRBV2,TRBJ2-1,TGTGCCAGCACCGCCATGGGACTAGCGGGAGTCAATGAGCAGTCCTTC,CASTAMGLAGVNEQSF
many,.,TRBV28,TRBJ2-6,TGTGCCAGCAGTTCCCCAAGCGGGTTTTCCTCTGGGGCCAACGTCCTGACTTTC,CASSSPSGFSSGANVLTF
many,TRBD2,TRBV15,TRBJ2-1,TGTGCCACCAGCAGAGTTCAGCGGGAGCCCAATGAGCAGTTCTTC,CATSRVQREPNEQFF
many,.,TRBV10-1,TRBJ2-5,TGCGCCAGCAGTGCGGGAGGGACAGCCAGGCAAGAGACCCAGTACTTC,CASSAGGTARQETQYF
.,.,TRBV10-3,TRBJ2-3,TGTGCCATCAGTGAGAGCAGGGGCGCAACAGATACGCAGTATTTT,CAISESRGATDTQYF
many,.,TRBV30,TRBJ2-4,TGTGCCTGGAGTGCACCAGGGTCACGGGCCAAAAACATTCAGTACTTC,CAWSAPGSRAKNIQYF